This T cell receptor beta chain came from a study of T cell responses to AZD1222 COVID-19 vaccine. Data came from immunoSEQ multiplex PCR; TCRdb stores just in-frame clones and leaves some out. The table has more than 100,000 clones, roughly 90% seen once; the top ten hold 3.5% to 4.5%. The CDR3 length is 13 residues. Germline V CDR1 and CDR2: MDHEN, SYDVKM. V gave up 3 bases and J gave up 4 bases, with 7 bases separating them. There are a few counts of this clone. The sample has other DNA sequences that encode this CDR3 too. The material sequenced was peripheral blood, taken on day 0 of AZD1222 vaccination. The receptor was isolated from an adult in good health. The J gene is TRBJ1-5, the V gene TRBV28; D unresolved. The CDR3 loop is CASSFSVNQPQHF. CDR3 bases: TGTGCCAGCAGTTTTTCAGTTAATCAGCCCCAGCATTTT.